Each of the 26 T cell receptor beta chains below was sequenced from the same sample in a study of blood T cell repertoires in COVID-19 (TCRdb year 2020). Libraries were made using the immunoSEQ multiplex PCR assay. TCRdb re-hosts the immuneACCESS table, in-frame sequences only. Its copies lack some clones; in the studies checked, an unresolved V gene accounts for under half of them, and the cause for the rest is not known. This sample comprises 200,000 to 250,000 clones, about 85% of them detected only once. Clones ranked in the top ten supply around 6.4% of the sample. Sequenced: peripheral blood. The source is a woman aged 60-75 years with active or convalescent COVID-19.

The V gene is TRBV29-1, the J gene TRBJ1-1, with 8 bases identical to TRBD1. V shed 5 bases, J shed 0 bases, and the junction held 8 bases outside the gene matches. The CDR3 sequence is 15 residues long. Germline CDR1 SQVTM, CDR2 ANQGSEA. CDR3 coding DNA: TGCAGCGTTAGGACAGGGCGGGACATGAACACTGAAGCTTTCTTT. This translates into CSVRTGRDMNTEAFF.

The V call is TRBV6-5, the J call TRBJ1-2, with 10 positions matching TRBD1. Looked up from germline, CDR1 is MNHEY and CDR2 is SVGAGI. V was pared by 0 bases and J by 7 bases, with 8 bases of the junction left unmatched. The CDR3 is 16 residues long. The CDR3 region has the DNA TGTGCCAGCAGTTACTCGACAGGGGGCGCCGTAGTTGGCTACACCTTC. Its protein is CASSYSTGGAVVGYTF.

In nucleotides, the CDR3 is TGCGCCAGCAGTGAGGGGGGGGAGACCCAGTACTTC. It specifies CASSEGGETQYF. The chain combines TRBV10-1 with TRBJ2-5; possibly TRBD2 for D (6 bases). This CDR3 contains 12 residues. Germline V gives CDR1 WNHNN, CDR2 SYGVQD (reference sequence). Trimming shortened V by 2 bases and J by 5 bases, and 6 bases separated the two germline ends.

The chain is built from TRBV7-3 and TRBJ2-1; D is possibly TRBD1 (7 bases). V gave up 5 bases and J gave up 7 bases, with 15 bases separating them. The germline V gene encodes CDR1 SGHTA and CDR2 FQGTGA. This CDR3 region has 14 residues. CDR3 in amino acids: CASSPGGGGNEQFF. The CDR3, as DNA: TGTGCCAGCAGCCCAGGGGGAGGTGGAAATGAGCAGTTCTTC.

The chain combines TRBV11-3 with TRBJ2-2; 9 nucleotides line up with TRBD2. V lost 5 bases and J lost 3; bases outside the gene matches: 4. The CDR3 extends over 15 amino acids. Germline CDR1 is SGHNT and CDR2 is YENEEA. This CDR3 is CASSQTSGYTGELFF. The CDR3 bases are TGTGCCAGCAGCCAGACTAGCGGATACACCGGGGAGCTGTTTTTT.

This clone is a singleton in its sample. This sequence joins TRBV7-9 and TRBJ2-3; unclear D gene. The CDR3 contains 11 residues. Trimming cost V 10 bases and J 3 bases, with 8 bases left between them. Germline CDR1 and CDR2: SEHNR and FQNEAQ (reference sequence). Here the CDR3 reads CATEITDTQYF. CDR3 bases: TGTGCCACGGAGATTACAGATACGCAGTATTTT.

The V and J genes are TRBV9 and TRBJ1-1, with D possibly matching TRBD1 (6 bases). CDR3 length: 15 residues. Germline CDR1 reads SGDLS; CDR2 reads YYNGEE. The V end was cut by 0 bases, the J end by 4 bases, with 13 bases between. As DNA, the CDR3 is TGTGCCAGCAGCGTAGGGATCTGGGGGCGCACTGAAGCTTTCTTT. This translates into CASSVGIWGRTEAFF.

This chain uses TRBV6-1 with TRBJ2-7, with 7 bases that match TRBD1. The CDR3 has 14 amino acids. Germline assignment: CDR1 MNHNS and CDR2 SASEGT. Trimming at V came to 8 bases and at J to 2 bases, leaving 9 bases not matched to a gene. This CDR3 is CASGPGTGAYEQYV. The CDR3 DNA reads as TGTGCCAGCGGCCCCGGTACAGGGGCCTACGAGCAGTACGTC.

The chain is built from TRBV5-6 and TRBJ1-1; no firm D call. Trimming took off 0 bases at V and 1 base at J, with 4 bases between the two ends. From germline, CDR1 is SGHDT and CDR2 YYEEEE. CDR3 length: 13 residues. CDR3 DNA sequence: TGTGCCAGCAGCTTGGACAGGAACACTGAAGCTTTCTTT. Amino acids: CASSLDRNTEAFF.

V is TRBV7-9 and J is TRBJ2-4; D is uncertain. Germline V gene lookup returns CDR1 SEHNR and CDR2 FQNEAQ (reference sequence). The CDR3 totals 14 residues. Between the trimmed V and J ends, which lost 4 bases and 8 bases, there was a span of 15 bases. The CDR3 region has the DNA TGTGCCAGCAGCTCACGTACTGATGAGTACATTCAGTACTTC. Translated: CASSSRTDEYIQYF.

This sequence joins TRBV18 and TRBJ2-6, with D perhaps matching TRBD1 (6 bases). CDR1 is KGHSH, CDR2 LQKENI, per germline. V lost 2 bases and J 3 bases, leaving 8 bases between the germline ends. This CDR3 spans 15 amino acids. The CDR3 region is CASSPTGSGANVLTF. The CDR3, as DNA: TGTGCCAGCTCACCAACAGGGAGTGGGGCCAACGTCCTGACTTTC.

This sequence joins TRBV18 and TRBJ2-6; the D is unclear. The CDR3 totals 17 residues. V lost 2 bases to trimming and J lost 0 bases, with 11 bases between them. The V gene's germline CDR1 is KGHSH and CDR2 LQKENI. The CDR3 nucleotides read TGTGCCAGCTCACCAGTCGTGGAGAGCTCTGGGGCCAACGTCCTGACTTTC. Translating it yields CASSPVVESSGANVLTF. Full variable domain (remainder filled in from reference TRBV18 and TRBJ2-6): NAGVMQNPRHLVRRRGQEARLRCSPMKGHSHVYWYRQLPEEGLKFMVYLQKENIIDESGMPKERFSAEFPKEGPSILRIQQVVRGDSAAYFCASSPVVESSGANVLTFGAGSRLTVL.

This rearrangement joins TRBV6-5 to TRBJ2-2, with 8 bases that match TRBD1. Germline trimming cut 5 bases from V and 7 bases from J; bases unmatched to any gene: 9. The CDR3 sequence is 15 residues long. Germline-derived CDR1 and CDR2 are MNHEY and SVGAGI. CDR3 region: CASSRRQGSNGELFF. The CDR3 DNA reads TGTGCCAGCAGTAGACGACAGGGGTCGAACGGGGAGCTGTTTTTT.

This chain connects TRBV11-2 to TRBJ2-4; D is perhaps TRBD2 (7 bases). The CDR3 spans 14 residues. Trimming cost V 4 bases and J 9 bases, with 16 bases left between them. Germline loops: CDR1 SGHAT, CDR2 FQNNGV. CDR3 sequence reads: CASSSTLGGGIQYF. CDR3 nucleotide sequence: TGTGCCAGCAGCTCGACCCTGGGAGGGGGCATTCAGTACTTC.

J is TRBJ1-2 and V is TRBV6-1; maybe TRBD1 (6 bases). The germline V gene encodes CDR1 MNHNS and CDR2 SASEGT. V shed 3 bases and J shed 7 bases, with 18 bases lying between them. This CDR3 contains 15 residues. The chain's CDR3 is CASSDSTGLRRGYTF. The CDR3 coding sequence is TGTGCCAGCAGTGATTCAACAGGGTTAAGGCGTGGCTACACCTTC.

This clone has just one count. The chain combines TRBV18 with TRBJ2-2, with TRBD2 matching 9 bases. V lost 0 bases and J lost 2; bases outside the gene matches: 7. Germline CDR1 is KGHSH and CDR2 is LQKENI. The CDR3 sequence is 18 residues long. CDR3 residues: CASSPPRAGGINTGELFF. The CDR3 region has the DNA TGTGCCAGCTCACCACCGAGAGCGGGGGGCATCAACACCGGGGAGCTGTTTTTT.

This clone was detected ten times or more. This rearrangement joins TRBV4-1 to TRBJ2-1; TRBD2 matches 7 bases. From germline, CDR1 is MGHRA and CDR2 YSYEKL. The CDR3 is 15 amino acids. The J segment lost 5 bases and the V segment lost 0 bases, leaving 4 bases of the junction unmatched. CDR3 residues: CASSQEGLTNNEQFF. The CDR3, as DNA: TGCGCCAGCAGCCAAGAGGGACTAACCAACAATGAGCAGTTCTTC.

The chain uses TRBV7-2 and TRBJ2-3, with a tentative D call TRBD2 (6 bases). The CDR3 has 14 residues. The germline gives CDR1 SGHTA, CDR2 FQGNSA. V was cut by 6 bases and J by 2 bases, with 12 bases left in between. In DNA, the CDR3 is TGTGCCAGCAGTCGGGACTCTCTCACAGATACGCAGTATTTT. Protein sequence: CASSRDSLTDTQYF.

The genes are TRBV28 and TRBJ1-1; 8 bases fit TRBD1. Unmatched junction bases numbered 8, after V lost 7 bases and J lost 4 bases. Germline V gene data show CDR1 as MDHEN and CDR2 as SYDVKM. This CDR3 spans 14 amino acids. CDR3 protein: CASTRVQGATEAFF. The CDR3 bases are TGTGCCAGCACCCGGGTTCAGGGGGCCACTGAAGCTTTCTTT. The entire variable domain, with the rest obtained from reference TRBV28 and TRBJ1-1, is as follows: DVKVTQSSRYLVKRTGEKVFLECVQDMDHENMFWYRQDPGLGLRLIYFSYDVKMKEKGDIPEGYSVSREKKERFSLILESASTNQTSMYLCASTRVQGATEAFFGQGTRLTVV.

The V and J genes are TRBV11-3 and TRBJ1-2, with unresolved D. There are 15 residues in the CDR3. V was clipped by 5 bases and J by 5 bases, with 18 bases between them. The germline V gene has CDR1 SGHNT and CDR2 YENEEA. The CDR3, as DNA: TGTGCCAGCAGCCCCGGGCCTGACGGGATTTATGGCTACACCTTC. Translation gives CASSPGPDGIYGYTF.

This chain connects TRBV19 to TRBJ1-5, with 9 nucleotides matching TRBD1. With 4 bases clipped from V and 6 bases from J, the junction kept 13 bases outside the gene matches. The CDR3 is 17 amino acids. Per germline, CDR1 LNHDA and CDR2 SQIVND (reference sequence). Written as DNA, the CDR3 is TGTGCCAGTAGTAAACCCCCCGGGACAGGGCCTTCTCAGCCCCAGCATTTT. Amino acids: CASSKPPGTGPSQPQHF.

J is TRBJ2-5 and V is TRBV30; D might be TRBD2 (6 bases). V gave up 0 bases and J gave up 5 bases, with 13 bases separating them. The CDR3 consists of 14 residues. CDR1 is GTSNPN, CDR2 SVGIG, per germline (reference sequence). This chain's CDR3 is CAWSVGGVVETQYF. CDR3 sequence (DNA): TGTGCCTGGAGTGTAGGAGGGGTTGTCGAGACCCAGTACTTC.

The CDR3 here is CASSVAGDSSYNEQFF. Written as DNA, the CDR3 is TGCGCCAGCAGCGTCGCCGGGGACAGTTCCTACAATGAGCAGTTCTTC. The V call is TRBV5-1, the J call TRBJ2-1; 7 bases are shared with TRBD1. The CDR3 totals 16 residues. V dropped 4 bases and J dropped 1; count of bases not matched to a gene: 8. The V gene's germline CDR1 is SGHRS and CDR2 YFSETQ.

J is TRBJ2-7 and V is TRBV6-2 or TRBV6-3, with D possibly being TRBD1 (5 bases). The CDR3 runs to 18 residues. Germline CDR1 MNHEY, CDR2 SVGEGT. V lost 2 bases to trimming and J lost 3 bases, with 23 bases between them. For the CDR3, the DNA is TGTGCCAGCAGTTACCACCCAAACCTTAGACAGATAGGCTACGAGCAGTACGTC. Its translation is CASSYHPNLRQIGYEQYV.

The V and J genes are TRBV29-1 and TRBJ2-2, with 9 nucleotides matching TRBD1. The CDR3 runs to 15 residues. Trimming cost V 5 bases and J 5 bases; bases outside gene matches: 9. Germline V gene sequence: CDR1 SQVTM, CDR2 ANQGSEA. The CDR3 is CSVYSRTGETGELFF. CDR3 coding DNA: TGCAGCGTTTACTCACGGACAGGGGAAACCGGGGAGCTGTTTTTT.

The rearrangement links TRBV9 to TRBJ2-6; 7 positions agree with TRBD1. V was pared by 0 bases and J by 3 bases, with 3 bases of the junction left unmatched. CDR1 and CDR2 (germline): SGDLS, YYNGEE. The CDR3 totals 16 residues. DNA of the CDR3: TGTGCCAGCAGCGTAGTCTGGGACAGTGGGGCCAACGTCCTGACTTTC. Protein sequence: CASSVVWDSGANVLTF. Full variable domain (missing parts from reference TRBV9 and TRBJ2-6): DSGVTQTPKHLITATGQRVTLRCSPRSGDLSVYWYQQSLDQGLQFLIQYYNGEERAKGNILERFSAQQFPDLHSELNLSSLELGDSALYFCASSVVWDSGANVLTFGAGSRLTVL.